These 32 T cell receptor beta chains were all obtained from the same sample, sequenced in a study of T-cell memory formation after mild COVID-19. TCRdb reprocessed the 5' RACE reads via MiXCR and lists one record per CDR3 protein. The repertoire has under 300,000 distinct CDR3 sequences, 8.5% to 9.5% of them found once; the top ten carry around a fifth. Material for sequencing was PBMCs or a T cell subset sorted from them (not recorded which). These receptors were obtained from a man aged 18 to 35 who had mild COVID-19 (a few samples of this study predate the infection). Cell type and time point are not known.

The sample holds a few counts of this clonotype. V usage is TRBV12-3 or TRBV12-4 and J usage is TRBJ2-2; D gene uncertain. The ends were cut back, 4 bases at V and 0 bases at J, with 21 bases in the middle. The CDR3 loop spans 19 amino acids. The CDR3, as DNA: TGTGCCAGCAGTTCGGAGACCGGACGTCCAATCGCGAACACCGGGGAGCTGTTTTTT. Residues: CASSSETGRPIANTGELFF.

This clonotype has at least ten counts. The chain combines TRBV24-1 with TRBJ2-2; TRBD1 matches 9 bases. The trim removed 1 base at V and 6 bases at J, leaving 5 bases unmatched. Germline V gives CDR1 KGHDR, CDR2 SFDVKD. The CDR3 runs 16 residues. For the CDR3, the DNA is TGTGCCACCAGTGATTTCCTGGGACAGGGTGCCGGGGAGCTGTTTTTT. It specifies CATSDFLGQGAGELFF.

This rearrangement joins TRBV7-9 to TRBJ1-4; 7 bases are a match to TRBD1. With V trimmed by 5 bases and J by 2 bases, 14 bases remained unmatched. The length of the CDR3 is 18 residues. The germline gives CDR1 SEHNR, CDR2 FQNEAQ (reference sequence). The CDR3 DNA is TGTGCCAGCAGCCCAGGGGGGACTGGGAGGACGACTAATGAAAAACTGTTTTTT. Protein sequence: CASSPGGTGRTTNEKLFF.

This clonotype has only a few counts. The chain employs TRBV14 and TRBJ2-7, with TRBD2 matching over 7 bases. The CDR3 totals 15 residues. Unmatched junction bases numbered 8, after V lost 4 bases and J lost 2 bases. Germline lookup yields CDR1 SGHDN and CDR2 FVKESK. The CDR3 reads CASSPTSSLPYEQYF. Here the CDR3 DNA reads TGTGCCAGCAGCCCGACTAGCAGCCTCCCCTACGAGCAGTACTTC. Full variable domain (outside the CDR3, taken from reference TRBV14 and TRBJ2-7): EAGVTQFPSHSVIEKGQTVTLRCDPISGHDNLYWYRRVMGKEIKFLLHFVKESKQDESGMPNNRFLAERTGGTYSTLKVQPAELEDSGVYFCASSPTSSLPYEQYFGPGTRLTVT.

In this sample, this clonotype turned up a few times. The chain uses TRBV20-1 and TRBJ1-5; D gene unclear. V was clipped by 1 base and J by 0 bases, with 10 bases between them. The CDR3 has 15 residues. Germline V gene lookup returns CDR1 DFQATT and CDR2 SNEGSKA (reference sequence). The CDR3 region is CSARGSDYSNQPQHF. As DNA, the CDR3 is TGCAGTGCTAGAGGGAGTGACTATAGCAATCAGCCCCAGCATTTT.

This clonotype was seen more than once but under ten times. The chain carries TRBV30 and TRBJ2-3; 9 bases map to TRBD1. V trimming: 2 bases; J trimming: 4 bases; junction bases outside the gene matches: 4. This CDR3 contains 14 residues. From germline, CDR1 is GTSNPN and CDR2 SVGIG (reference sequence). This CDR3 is CAWSWGQGADTQYF. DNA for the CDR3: TGTGCCTGGAGTTGGGGACAGGGAGCAGATACGCAGTATTTT.

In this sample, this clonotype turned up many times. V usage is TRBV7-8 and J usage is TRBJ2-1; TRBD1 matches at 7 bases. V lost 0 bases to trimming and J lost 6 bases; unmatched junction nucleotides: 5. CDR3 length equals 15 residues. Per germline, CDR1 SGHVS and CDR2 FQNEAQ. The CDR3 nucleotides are TGTGCCAGCAGCTTAGCCCGGACAGGCACCAATGAGCAGTTCTTC. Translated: CASSLARTGTNEQFF.

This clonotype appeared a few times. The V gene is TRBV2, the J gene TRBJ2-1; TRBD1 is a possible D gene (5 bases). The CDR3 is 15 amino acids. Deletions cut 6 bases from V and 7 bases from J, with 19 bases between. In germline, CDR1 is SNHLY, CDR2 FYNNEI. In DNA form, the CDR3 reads TGTGCCAGCAGGGGCATGGACACGATGGATAATGAGCAGTTCTTC. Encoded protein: CASRGMDTMDNEQFF.

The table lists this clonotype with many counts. The CDR3 DNA reads as TGCGCCAGCAGCTTGAAGGGACGGGGGGCCGGCTACGAGCAGTACTTC. Amino acid sequence: CASSLKGRGAGYEQYF. This sequence joins TRBV5-1 and TRBJ2-7; TRBD2 is a possible D gene (7 bases). The V end lost 1 base, the J end lost 3 bases, and 17 bases lay between the germline ends. The CDR3 sequence is 16 residues long. Germline V gene data show CDR1 as SGHRS and CDR2 as YFSETQ.

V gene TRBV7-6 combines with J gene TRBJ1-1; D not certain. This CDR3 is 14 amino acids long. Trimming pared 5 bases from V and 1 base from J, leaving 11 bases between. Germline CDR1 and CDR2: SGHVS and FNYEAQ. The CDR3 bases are TGTGCCAGCAGCCCTTGGCCGGGGAACACTGAAGCTTTCTTT. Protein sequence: CASSPWPGNTEAFF.

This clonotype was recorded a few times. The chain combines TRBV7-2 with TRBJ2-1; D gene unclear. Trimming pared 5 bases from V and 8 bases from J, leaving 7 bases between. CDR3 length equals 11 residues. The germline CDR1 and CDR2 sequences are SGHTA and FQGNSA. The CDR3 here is CASSGHHEQFF. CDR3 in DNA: TGTGCCAGCAGCGGCCACCATGAGCAGTTCTTC.

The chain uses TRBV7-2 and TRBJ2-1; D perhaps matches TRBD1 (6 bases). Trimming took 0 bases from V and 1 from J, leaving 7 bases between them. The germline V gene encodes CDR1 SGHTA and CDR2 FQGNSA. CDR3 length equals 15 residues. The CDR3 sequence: CASSLATGSYNEQFF. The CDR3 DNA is TGTGCCAGCAGCTTAGCGACAGGATCCTACAATGAGCAGTTCTTC.

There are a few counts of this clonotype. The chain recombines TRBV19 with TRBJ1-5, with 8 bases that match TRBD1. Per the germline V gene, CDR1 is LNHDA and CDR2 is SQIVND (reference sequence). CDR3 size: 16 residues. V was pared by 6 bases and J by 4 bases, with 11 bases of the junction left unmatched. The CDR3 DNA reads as TGTGCCAGTAGCCGAGACAGGGGAAAAGGGAATCAGCCCCAGCATTTT. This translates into CASSRDRGKGNQPQHF.

The CDR3 DNA reads TGCGCCAGCAGCTTTATCGGAATTCAAGAGACCCAGTACTTC. Encoded protein: CASSFIGIQETQYF. The chain recombines TRBV5-1 with TRBJ2-5; D gene uncertain. Trimming removed 2 bases from V and 2 bases from J, with 10 bases in between. Germline loops: CDR1 SGHRS, CDR2 YFSETQ. The CDR3 loop spans 14 amino acids. Complete variable domain (other parts from reference TRBV5-1 and TRBJ2-5): KAGVTQTPRYLIKTRGQQVTLSCSPISGHRSVSWYQQTPGQGLQFLFEYFSETQRNKGNFPGRFSGRQFSNSRSEMNVSTLELGDSALYLCASSFIGIQETQYFGPGTRLLVL.

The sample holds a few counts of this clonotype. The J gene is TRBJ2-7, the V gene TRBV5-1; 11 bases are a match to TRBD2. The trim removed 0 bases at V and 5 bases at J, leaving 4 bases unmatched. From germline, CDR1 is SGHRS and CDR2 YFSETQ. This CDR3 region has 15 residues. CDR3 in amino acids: CASSLAGSGGDEQYV. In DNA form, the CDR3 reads TGCGCCAGCAGCTTGGCTGGTAGCGGGGGGGACGAGCAGTACGTC.

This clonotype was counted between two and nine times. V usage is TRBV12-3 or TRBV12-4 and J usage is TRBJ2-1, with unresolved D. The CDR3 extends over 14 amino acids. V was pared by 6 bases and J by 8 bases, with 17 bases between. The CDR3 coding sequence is TGTGCCAGCAGGTCCGGGCCCCAGTGGGATGAGCAGTTCTTC. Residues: CASRSGPQWDEQFF.

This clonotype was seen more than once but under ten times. CDR3 region: CASSQDPAYNEQFF. The CDR3 region has the DNA TGTGCCAGCAGCCAAGATCCGGCCTACAATGAGCAGTTCTTC. The rearrangement joins TRBV3-1 to TRBJ2-1, with D hard to call. Trimming removed 0 bases at V and 2 bases at J, with 5 bases between. Germline CDR1 LGHDT, CDR2 YNNKEL (reference sequence). The CDR3 totals 14 residues.

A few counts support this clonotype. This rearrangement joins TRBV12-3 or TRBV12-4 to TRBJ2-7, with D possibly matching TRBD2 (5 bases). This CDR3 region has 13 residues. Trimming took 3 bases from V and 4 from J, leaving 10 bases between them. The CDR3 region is CASSFGRTYEQYV. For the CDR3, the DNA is TGTGCCAGCAGTTTTGGCAGGACTTACGAGCAGTACGTC.

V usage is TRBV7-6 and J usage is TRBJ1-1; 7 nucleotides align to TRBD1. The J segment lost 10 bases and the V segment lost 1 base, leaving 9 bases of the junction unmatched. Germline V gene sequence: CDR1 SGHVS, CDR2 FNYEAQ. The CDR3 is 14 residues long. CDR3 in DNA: TGTGCCAGCAGCTTAGGGGGACAGTTTAACAGAGCTTTCTTT. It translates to CASSLGGQFNRAFF.

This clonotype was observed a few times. The DNA for the CDR3 is TGTGCCACGGGCCCGCAGCATAGCAATCAGCCCCAGCATTTT. Translated: CATGPQHSNQPQHF. V and J are TRBV6-2 or TRBV6-3 and TRBJ1-5; no firm D call. V shed 10 bases and J shed 0 bases, with 13 bases lying between them. The CDR3 contains 14 residues. CDR1 is MNHEY, CDR2 SVGEGT, per germline.

The CDR3 DNA follows: TGTGCCAGCAGCTTAGGGGGACTAGCGGAGCAAGAGACCCAGTACTTC. It encodes CASSLGGLAEQETQYF. The gene calls are TRBV7-2 and TRBJ2-5; 11 nucleotides align to TRBD2. V was pared by 1 base and J by 2 bases, with 3 bases of the junction left unmatched. Germline values: CDR1 SGHTA, CDR2 FQGNSA. This CDR3 contains 16 residues.

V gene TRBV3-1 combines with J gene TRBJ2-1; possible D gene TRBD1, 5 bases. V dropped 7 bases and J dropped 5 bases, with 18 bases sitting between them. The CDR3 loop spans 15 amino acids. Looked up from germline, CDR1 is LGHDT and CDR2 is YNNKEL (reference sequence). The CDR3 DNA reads TGTGCCAGCACCACAACCCAAGGGGTCAACAATGAGCAGTTCTTC. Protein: CASTTTQGVNNEQFF.

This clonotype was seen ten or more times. CDR3 in amino acids: CASSGDQETQYF. Here the CDR3 DNA reads TGCGCCAGCAGCGGGGACCAAGAGACCCAGTACTTC. The chain links TRBV5-1 to TRBJ2-5; the D is unclear. Germline CDR1 SGHRS, CDR2 YFSETQ. The CDR3 has 12 amino acids. V was trimmed by 4 bases and J by 0 bases, leaving 4 bases between them. Full variable domain (outside the CDR3, taken from reference TRBV5-1 and TRBJ2-5): KAGVTQTPRYLIKTRGQQVTLSCSPISGHRSVSWYQQTPGQGLQFLFEYFSETQRNKGNFPGRFSGRQFSNSRSEMNVSTLELGDSALYLCASSGDQETQYFGPGTRLLVL.

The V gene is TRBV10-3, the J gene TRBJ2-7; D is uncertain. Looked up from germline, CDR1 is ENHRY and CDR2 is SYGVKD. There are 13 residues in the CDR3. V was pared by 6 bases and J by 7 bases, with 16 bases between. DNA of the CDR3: TGTGCCATCAGCTCGGGCCCAGCCTTGGAGCAGTACTTC. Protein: CAISSGPALEQYF.

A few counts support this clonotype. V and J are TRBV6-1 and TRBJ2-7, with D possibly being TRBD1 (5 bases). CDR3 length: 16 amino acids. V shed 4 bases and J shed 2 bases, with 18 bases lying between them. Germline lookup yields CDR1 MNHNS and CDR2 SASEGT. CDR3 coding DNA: TGTGCCAGCAGTGTCCGAGGAGACAGCTTCGCCTACGAGCAGTACTTC. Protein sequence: CASSVRGDSFAYEQYF.

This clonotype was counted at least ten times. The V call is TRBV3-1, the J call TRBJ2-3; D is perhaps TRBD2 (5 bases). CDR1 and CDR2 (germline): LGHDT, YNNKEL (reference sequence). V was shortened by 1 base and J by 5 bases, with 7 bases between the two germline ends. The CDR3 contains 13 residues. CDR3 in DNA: TGTGCCAGCAGCCAAGTGGCGGGAGATACGCAGTATTTT. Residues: CASSQVAGDTQYF.

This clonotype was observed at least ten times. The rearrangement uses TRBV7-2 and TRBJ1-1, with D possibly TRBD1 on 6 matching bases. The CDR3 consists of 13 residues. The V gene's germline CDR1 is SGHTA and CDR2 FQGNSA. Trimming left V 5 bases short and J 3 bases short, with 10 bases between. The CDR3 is CASSPRGYTEAFF. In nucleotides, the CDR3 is TGTGCCAGCAGCCCGAGGGGGTACACTGAAGCTTTCTTT. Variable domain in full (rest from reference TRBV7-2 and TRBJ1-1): GAGVSQSPSNKVTEKGKDVELRCDPISGHTALYWYRQSLGQGLEFLIYFQGNSAPDKSGLPSDRFSAERTGGSVSTLTIQRTQQEDSAVYLCASSPRGYTEAFFGQGTRLTVV.

DNA of the CDR3: TGTGCCAGCAGCTTGTGGCAGCTGGAAGCTTTCTTT. Protein sequence: CASSLWQLEAFF. This chain uses TRBV5-6 with TRBJ1-1; the D is unclear. Trimming took off 1 base at V and 8 bases at J, with 9 bases between the two ends. The length of the CDR3 is 12 residues. Germline CDR1 is SGHDT and CDR2 is YYEEEE.

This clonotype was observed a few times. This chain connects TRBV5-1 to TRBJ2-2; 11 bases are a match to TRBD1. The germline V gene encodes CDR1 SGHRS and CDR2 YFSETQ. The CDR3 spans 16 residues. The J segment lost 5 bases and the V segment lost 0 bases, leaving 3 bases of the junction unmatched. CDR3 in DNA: TGCGCCAGCAGCTTGGCGGGGACAGGGGGAACCGGGGAGCTGTTTTTT. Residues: CASSLAGTGGTGELFF.

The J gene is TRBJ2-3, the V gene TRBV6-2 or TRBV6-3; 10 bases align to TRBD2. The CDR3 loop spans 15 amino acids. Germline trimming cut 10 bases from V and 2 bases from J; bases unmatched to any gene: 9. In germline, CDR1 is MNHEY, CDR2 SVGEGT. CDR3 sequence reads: CATLDSGRYTDTQYF. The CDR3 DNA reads TGTGCCACCTTAGATAGCGGGAGGTACACAGATACGCAGTATTTT.

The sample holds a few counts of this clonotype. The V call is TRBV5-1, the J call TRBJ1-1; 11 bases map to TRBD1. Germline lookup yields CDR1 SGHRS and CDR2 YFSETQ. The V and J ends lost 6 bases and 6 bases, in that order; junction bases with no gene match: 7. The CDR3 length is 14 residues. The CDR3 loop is CASKGQGAWAEAFF. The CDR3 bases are TGCGCCAGCAAAGGACAGGGGGCATGGGCTGAAGCTTTCTTT.

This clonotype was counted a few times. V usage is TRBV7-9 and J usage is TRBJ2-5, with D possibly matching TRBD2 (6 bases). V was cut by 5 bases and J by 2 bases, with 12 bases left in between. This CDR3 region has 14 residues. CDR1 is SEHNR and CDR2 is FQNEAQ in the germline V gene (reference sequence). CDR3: CASSPSVPQETQYF. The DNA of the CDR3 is TGTGCCAGCAGCCCTAGCGTCCCTCAAGAGACCCAGTACTTC.